The 21 T cell receptor beta chains in this list originate from one sample, sequenced in a study of blood T cell repertoires in COVID-19. Repertoires were generated with immunoSEQ multiplex PCR, while TCRdb's copy carries only in-frame clones and drops some. The table has more than 150,000 clones, 81% seen once. Sequenced: peripheral blood. These receptors were obtained from a woman older than 75 with COVID-19, enrolled during active disease.

This chain links TRBV7-9 with TRBJ2-3; no definite D call. Looked up from germline, CDR1 is SEHNR and CDR2 is FQNEAQ (reference sequence). V was clipped by 1 base and J by 0 bases, with 14 bases between them. There are 17 residues in the CDR3. The DNA of the CDR3 is TGTGCCAGCAGCTTAGGTATTATGAGAGGAAGCACAGATACGCAGTATTTT. Amino acids: CASSLGIMRGSTDTQYF.

The rearrangement links TRBV5-1 to TRBJ1-2, with D unclear. Trimming pared 0 bases from V and 3 bases from J, leaving 9 bases between. The CDR3 spans 14 residues. The germline gives CDR1 SGHRS, CDR2 YFSETQ. CDR3 nucleotides: TGCGCCAGCAGCTTGGCTGGTTCGGACTATGGCTACACCTTC. Its protein product is CASSLAGSDYGYTF.

The V gene is TRBV4-1, the J gene TRBJ2-5; D remains unclear. The CDR3 sequence is 14 residues long. V lost 1 base and J lost 5, with 11 bases in between. Germline assignment: CDR1 MGHRA and CDR2 YSYEKL. CDR3 coding DNA: TGCGCCAGCAGCCAAGTCCTTGGGCTGGAGACCCAGTACTTC. Amino acids: CASSQVLGLETQYF.

This chain uses TRBV7-2 with TRBJ1-5, with 8 bases identical to TRBD1. V lost 5 bases and J lost 4; bases outside the gene matches: 7. The CDR3 totals 15 residues. CDR1 and CDR2 (germline): SGHTA, FQGNSA. Written as DNA, the CDR3 is TGTGCCAGCAGCCAGGACAGGGCCAGAAATCAGCCCCAGCATTTT. Its protein is CASSQDRARNQPQHF.

A note on this clone: Other DNA sequences in this sample translate to the same CDR3. This chain links TRBV7-2 with TRBJ2-7, with D perhaps TRBD2 (6 bases). The CDR3 has 13 amino acids. Germline CDR1 SGHTA, CDR2 FQGNSA. Deletions cut 3 bases from V and 8 bases from J, with 14 bases between. CDR3 nucleotides: TGTGCCAGCAGCTTGGGGGGTAGCGGCAAGCAGTACTTC. Translated: CASSLGGSGKQYF.

The chain carries TRBV5-6 and TRBJ1-1, with 8 bases fitting TRBD1. Germline trimming cut 4 bases from V and 0 bases from J; bases unmatched to any gene: 11. This CDR3 has 17 residues. Germline CDR1 SGHDT, CDR2 YYEEEE. CDR3 sequence reads: CASSPRDRRKMNTEAFF. DNA of the CDR3: TGTGCCAGCAGCCCCCGGGACAGGCGGAAAATGAACACTGAAGCTTTCTTT.

V usage is TRBV6-5 and J usage is TRBJ1-6; D is perhaps TRBD1 (6 bases). CDR3 length: 13 residues. Per germline, CDR1 MNHEY and CDR2 SVGAGI. V was clipped by 6 bases and J by 6 bases, with 9 bases between them. The CDR3 sequence is CASRRTANSPLHF. As DNA, the CDR3 is TGTGCCAGCAGAAGGACAGCTAATTCACCCCTCCACTTT.

The J gene is TRBJ1-2, the V gene TRBV25-1, with TRBD1 matching 8 bases. Germline V gene data show CDR1 as MGHDK and CDR2 as SYGVNS. Losses at the gene ends were 0 bases for V and 8 bases for J; bases not matched to a gene: 17. CDR3 length: 18 residues. In DNA, the CDR3 is TGTGCCAGCAGTGAATATCCTCACTTGCAGACAGGGGAGATGGGCTACACCTTC. This encodes CASSEYPHLQTGEMGYTF.

The rearrangement joins TRBV2 to TRBJ1-1; 9 bases are shared with TRBD1. This CDR3 is built from 14 residues. The trim removed 4 bases at V and 1 base at J, leaving 1 base unmatched. Germline V gene data show CDR1 as SNHLY and CDR2 as FYNNEI. The CDR3 is CASSGDRANTEAFF. The CDR3 bases are TGTGCCAGCAGTGGGGACAGGGCGAACACTGAAGCTTTCTTT.

V gene TRBV19 combines with J gene TRBJ2-3; TRBD1 aligns across 9 bases. Germline V gives CDR1 LNHDA, CDR2 SQIVND (reference sequence). This CDR3 has 14 residues. The trim removed 7 bases at V and 4 bases at J, leaving 6 bases unmatched. The CDR3: CASIRDRDSDTQYF. The DNA of the CDR3 is TGTGCCAGTATTAGGGACAGGGACTCAGATACGCAGTATTTT.

The chain combines TRBV6-5 with TRBJ1-2, with 12 bases that match TRBD1. The CDR3 totals 14 residues. V trimming: 6 bases; J trimming: 8 bases; junction bases outside the gene matches: 7. Germline V gene data show CDR1 as MNHEY and CDR2 as SVGAGI. Here the CDR3 DNA reads TGTGCCAGCAGCCGCGCCGGGACAGGGGGCGGCTACACCTTC. Translated, it gives CASSRAGTGGGYTF.

The rearrangement joins TRBV20-1 to TRBJ1-2; possible D gene TRBD1, 5 bases. The CDR3 is made up of 13 amino acids. Trimming took off 3 bases at V and 3 bases at J, with 11 bases between the two ends. Germline V gene lookup returns CDR1 DFQATT and CDR2 SNEGSKA (reference sequence). DNA of the CDR3: TGCAGTGCTAGTGGGGCACTTGACTATGGCTACACCTTC. Translating gives CSASGALDYGYTF.

This chain uses TRBV19 with TRBJ1-6; possible D gene TRBD1, 5 bases. V dropped 5 bases and J dropped 0 bases, with 14 bases sitting between them. The germline V gene has CDR1 LNHDA and CDR2 SQIVND (reference sequence). This CDR3 is 17 amino acids long. CDR3 coding DNA: TGTGCCAGTAGTCCGCAGGGTGGGTTCTCCTATAATTCACCCCTCCACTTT. Translated: CASSPQGGFSYNSPLHF.

The chain carries TRBV11-3 and TRBJ1-5, with 9 bases identical to TRBD1. The CDR3 consists of 16 residues. Unmatched junction bases numbered 6, after V lost 4 bases and J lost 2 bases. Germline-derived CDR1 and CDR2 are SGHNT and YENEEA. CDR3 sequence: CASSSRTGEGNQPQHF. In DNA form, the CDR3 reads TGTGCCAGCAGCTCGCGGACAGGGGAGGGCAATCAGCCCCAGCATTTT. Filled out from reference TRBV11-3 and TRBJ1-5, the complete variable domain reads EAGVVQSPRYKIIEKKQPVAFWCNPISGHNTLYWYLQNLGQGPELLIRYENEEAVDDSQLPKDRFSAERLKGVDSTLKIQPAELGDSAVYLCASSSRTGEGNQPQHFGDGTRLSIL.

This sequence joins TRBV6-1 and TRBJ1-1; 12 bases match TRBD1. The CDR3 consists of 15 residues. Per germline, CDR1 MNHNS and CDR2 SASEGT. V shed 0 bases, J shed 10 bases, and the junction held 6 bases outside the gene matches. The DNA of the CDR3 is TGTGCCAGCAGTGAAGCTTCGGGACAGGGGGCGCCAGCTTTCTTT. Protein: CASSEASGQGAPAFF.

J is TRBJ1-1 and V is TRBV5-1; 8 bases are a match to TRBD1. Germline V gene lookup returns CDR1 SGHRS and CDR2 YFSETQ. J was trimmed by 4 bases and V by 0 bases; bases with no gene match: 8. The CDR3 totals 16 residues. CDR3: CASSLGLTGVSTEAFF. The DNA of the CDR3 is TGCGCCAGCAGCTTGGGCTTGACAGGGGTGAGCACTGAAGCTTTCTTT.

This rearrangement joins TRBV7-2 to TRBJ2-1; 9 bases line up with TRBD2. J was trimmed by 10 bases and V by 1 base; bases with no gene match: 11. Germline V lookup: CDR1 SGHTA, CDR2 FQGNSA. The CDR3 is 16 amino acids. Written as DNA, the CDR3 is TGTGCCAGCAGCTTAGTCGGGCTAGCGGGACCAGGGGAGCAGTTCTTC. It translates to CASSLVGLAGPGEQFF.

This clone has a single count. An end of the junction differs from the germline gene, which may be a read error. The chain joins TRBV5-4 to TRBJ2-5, with 11 positions matching TRBD2. CDR1 is SGHNT and CDR2 is YYREEE in the germline V gene (reference sequence). The CDR3 extends over 14 amino acids. This CDR3 is CASSSPGLAAPRNF. CDR3 DNA: TGTGCCAGCAGCTCCCCGGGACTAGCGGCCCCGAGGAACTTC.

V gene TRBV5-1 combines with J gene TRBJ2-1; D perhaps matches TRBD2 (5 bases). The CDR3 sequence is 16 residues long. V lost 0 bases and J 0 bases, leaving 10 bases between the germline ends. Germline V gives CDR1 SGHRS, CDR2 YFSETQ. The CDR3 sequence is CASSLGPGNSYNEQFF. CDR3 bases: TGCGCCAGCAGCTTGGGACCGGGGAACTCCTACAATGAGCAGTTCTTC.

J is TRBJ2-5 and V is TRBV4-3; the D is unclear. Germline V gives CDR1 LGHNA, CDR2 YSLEER. This CDR3 region has 13 residues. Trimming pared 4 bases from V and 1 base from J, leaving 7 bases between. The CDR3 sequence is CASSRRLQETQYF. Written as DNA, the CDR3 is TGCGCCAGCAGCCGGAGACTCCAAGAGACCCAGTACTTC.

In its sample, this clone ranks as large. The genes are TRBV2 and TRBJ1-1, with 7 positions matching TRBD1. This CDR3 contains 17 residues. Germline V gives CDR1 SNHLY, CDR2 FYNNEI. The trim removed 4 bases at V and 0 bases at J, leaving 11 bases unmatched. The CDR3 here is CASSGVGGQSMNTEAFF. As DNA, the CDR3 is TGTGCCAGCAGTGGGGTAGGGGGACAGTCTATGAACACTGAAGCTTTCTTT.